A single TCR beta chain is shown here with its context. The sample belongs to a study of blood T cell repertoires in COVID-19. Study-wide context: Researchers got acute and convalescent COVID-19 samples from the United States, Italy and Spain. PBMCs, B-cell-depleted T cells, or T cells were the source of the cDNA or gDNA that made up the material.

Per the authors' pipeline: Amplification of reference gene primers was used by the study to estimate nucleated cell counts. TCRdb's copy holds only in-frame clones and misses some; the assay was immunoSEQ multiplex PCR. V, J and clone size reflect that table, while D and trimming were determined from the DNA. The table includes some 210,000 clones, approximately 90% detected once. The CDR3 spans 15 residues. V lost 1 base and J lost 3, with 11 bases in between. The germline gives CDR1 KGHSH, CDR2 LQKENI. Source material: peripheral blood. The clonotype originates from a man aged 30 to 39 with acute or convalescent COVID-19. This rearrangement joins TRBV18 to TRBJ2-3; a weak D match, TRBD2 (6 bases). The CDR3 DNA is TGTGCCAGCTCACCACAGGAGCGGGCAACAGATACGCAGTATTTT. It yields the protein CASSPQERATDTQYF. The variable domain in full, completed from reference TRBV18 and TRBJ2-3, reads NAGVMQNPRHLVRRRGQEARLRCSPMKGHSHVYWYRQLPEEGLKFMVYLQKENIIDESGMPKERFSAEFPKEGPSILRIQQVVRGDSAAYFCASSPQERATDTQYFGPGTRLTVL.